Detailed here is one T cell receptor beta chain. Its antigen is undetermined. J lost 9 bases, V lost 6 bases, and 8 bases had no gene match. From germline, CDR1 is SGHRS and CDR2 YFSETQ. The CDR3 has 15 residues. The data originate from a study of OX40 agonist ivuxolimab in advanced cancers. The table came from immunoSEQ multiplex PCR; TCRdb's copy has only in-frame clones and leaves some out. The sample includes more than 25,000 clones, more than 75% seen only once; the top ten take about 19%. General study results and limits: A proportion of nonresponders additionally exhibited low normalized T-cell clonal expansion.

The TCR sequence derives from an adult with an advanced solid tumor such as melanoma, head and neck, liver or kidney cancer. The chain combines TRBV5-1 with TRBJ2-2, with 13 bases lining up with TRBD2. The sample here was CD4+ or CD8+ T cells sorted from blood, taken in a trial of the OX40 agonist ivuxolimab. The CDR3: CASNKGTSGMRELFF. CDR3 DNA: TGCGCCAGCAATAAGGGGACTAGCGGGATGAGGGAGCTGTTTTTT.